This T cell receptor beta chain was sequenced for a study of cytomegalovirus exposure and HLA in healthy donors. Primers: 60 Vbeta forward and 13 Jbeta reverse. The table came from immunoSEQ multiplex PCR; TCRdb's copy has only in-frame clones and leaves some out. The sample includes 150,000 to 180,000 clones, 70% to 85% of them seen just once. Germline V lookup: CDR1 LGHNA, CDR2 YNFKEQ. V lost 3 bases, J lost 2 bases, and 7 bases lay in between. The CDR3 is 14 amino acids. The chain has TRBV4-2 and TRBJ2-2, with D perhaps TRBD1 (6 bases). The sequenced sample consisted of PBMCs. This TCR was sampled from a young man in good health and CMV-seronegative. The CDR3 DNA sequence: TGTGCCAGCAGCCAGGGACACAACACCGGGGAGCTGTTTTTT. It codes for CASSQGHNTGELFF.